Listed below are T cell receptor beta chains from one sample, sequenced in a study of shared clonotypes between healthy human individuals. Assay used: immunoSEQ multiplex PCR; TCRdb lists only in-frame clones, some missing. The sample contains 2 million to 2.5 million clones, approximately 94% of which appear only once. Source material: naive CD8+ T cells from PBMCs. Receptor source: a young man in good health. Some clones in this sample may be carry-over from other donors' samples. CDR3s include the opening cysteine and the closing phenylalanine or tryptophan. Clone size appears in some rows only: once, few, many, or a class for an expanded clone.

V gene,J gene,clone size,CDR3 protein
TRBV19,TRBJ2-1,.,CASSMDSYMGEQFF
TRBV7-6,TRBJ2-3,once,CASSFTRPDNLADTDTQYF
TRBV5-1,TRBJ2-2,.,CASSLGPAGRANTGELFF
TRBV7-2,TRBJ2-7,.,CASSYAGLAGQEQYF
TRBV4-3,TRBJ1-2,.,CASSPRDRAVYGYTF
TRBV6-5,TRBJ2-1,.,CASRIAGGPYNEQFF
TRBV11-2,TRBJ2-1,.,CASSLVGREQFF
TRBV29-1,TRBJ2-1,.,CSTLEGTSLYNEQFF
TRBV28,TRBJ2-7,.,CASSQNLQESSYEQYF
TRBV19,TRBJ2-1,.,CATLGQVRNEQFF
TRBV7-9,TRBJ2-1,.,CASSFGDNEQFF
TRBV6-1,TRBJ2-7,.,CASSEVKQSLEQYF
TRBV27,TRBJ2-5,once,CASSLGPGGQETQYF
TRBV27,TRBJ2-1,.,CASSVLAGYDEQFF
TRBV13,TRBJ1-1,.,CASSLAGGGVTEAFF
TRBV9,TRBJ1-4,.,CASTHWGRGEKLFF